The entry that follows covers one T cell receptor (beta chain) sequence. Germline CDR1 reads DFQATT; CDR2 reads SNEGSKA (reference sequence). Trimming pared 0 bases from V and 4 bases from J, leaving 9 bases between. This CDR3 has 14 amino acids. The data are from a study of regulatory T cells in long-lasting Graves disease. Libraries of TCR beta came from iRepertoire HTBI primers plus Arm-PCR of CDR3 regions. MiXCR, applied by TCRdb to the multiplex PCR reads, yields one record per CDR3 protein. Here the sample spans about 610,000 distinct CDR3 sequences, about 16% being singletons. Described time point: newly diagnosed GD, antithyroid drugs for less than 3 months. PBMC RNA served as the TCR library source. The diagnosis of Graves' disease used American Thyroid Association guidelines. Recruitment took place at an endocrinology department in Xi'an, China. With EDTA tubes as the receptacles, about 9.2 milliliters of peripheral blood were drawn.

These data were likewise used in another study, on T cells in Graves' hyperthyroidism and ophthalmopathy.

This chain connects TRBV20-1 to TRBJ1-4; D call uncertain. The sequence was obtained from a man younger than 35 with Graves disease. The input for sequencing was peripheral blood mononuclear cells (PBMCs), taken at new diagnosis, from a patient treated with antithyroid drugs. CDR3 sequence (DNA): TGCAGTGCTAGAGATGTACGCCTTAATGAAAAACTGTTTTTT. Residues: CSARDVRLNEKLFF.